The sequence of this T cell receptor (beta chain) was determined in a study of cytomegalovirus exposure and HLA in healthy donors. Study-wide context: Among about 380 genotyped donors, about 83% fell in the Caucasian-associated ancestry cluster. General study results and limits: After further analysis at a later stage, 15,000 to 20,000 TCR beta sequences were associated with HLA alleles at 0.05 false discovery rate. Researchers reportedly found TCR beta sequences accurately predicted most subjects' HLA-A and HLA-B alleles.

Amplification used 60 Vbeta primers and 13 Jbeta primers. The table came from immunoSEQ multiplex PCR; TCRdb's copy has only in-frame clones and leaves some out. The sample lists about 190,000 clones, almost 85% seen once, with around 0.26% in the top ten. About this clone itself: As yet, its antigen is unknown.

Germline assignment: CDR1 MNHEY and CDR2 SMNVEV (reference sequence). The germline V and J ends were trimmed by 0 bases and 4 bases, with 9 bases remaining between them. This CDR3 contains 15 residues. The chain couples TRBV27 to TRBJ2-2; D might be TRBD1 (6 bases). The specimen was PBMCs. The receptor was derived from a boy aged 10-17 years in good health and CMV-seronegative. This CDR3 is CASSLSGTPTGELFF. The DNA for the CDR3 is TGTGCCAGCAGTTTATCTGGGACACCCACCGGGGAGCTGTTTTTT.